Listed below are T cell receptor beta chains from one sample, sequenced in a study of neurological immune-mediated disorders. TCRdb recomputed calls from the 5' RACE reads with MiXCR, one row per CDR3 protein. The sample lists tens of thousands of distinct CDR3 sequences; roughly 24% were seen once. Material for sequencing was PBMCs. All receptors come from a woman between 65 and 79 years old in good health. Both conserved end residues are part of each CDR3. The D gene is left open where the match is weak. Not all rows give a size; the values are once, few, many and, for expanded clones, a class.

v_gene	d_gene	j_gene	len	abundance	CDR3nt	CDR3aa
TRBV7-2	TRBD2	TRBJ2-3	16	many	TGTGCCAGCAGCTTAACTAGCGGGAGGGGTGCAGATACGCAGTATTTT	CASSLTSGRGADTQYF
TRBV6-5	NA	TRBJ2-7	14	many	TGTGCCAGCAGTCGCAACAGGGAGTTAGACGAGCAGTACTTC	CASSRNRELDEQYF
TRBV7-2	TRBD2	TRBJ2-5	16	NA	TGTGCCAGCAGCTTATACGGAGCGGGGCTCCAAGAGACCCAGTACTTC	CASSLYGAGLQETQYF
TRBV4-3	TRBD2	TRBJ2-1	16	many	TGCGCCAGCAGCCTATACTCAGCGGGAGGGGCGCATGAGCAGTTCTTC	CASSLYSAGGAHEQFF
TRBV30	TRBD1	TRBJ1-2	17	NA	TGTGCCTGGAGTGTATGGGGGTTCGGACAGGGCGTCTATGGCTACACCTTC	CAWSVWGFGQGVYGYTF
TRBV20-1	NA	TRBJ2-3	15	NA	TGCAGTGCTAGAGATGGACGGGGGGCCACAGATACGCAGTATTTT	CSARDGRGATDTQYF
TRBV5-1	TRBD2	TRBJ2-1	16	many	TGCGCCAGCAGCAGGGAGGCTAGCGGCTCCTACAATGAGCAGTTCTTC	CASSREASGSYNEQFF
TRBV12-3/TRBV12-4	NA	TRBJ2-3	14	many	TGTGCCAGCAGTTTCATTATAGCAGCAGATACCCAGTATTTT	CASSFIIAADTQYF
TRBV20-1	TRBD1	TRBJ1-2	13	many	TGCAGTGCACAGGGGGGGGCTGGCTATGGCTACACCTTC	CSAQGGAGYGYTF
TRBV12-3/TRBV12-4	NA	TRBJ1-1	14	NA	TGTGCCAGCAGTTCGGACATGTATAACACTGAAGCTTTCTTT	CASSSDMYNTEAFF
TRBV7-8	TRBD1	TRBJ2-7	13	NA	TGTGCCAGCAGCGAGGGACAGGCCTACGAGCAGTACTTC	CASSEGQAYEQYF
TRBV28	TRBD1	TRBJ2-6	17	NA	TGTGCCAGCAGGCGGACAGGGACATTTTCTGGGGCCAACGTCCCGAGTTTC	CASRRTGTFSGANVPSF
TRBV20-1	NA	TRBJ2-3	18	many	TGCAGTGCTACCCGATCCCCGGTCCCGGGTACTAGCACAGATACGCAGTATTTT	CSATRSPVPGTSTDTQYF
TRBV7-2	NA	TRBJ2-4	13	NA	TGTGCCAGCAGGTCGCCGGGGGCAGACATTCAGTACTTC	CASRSPGADIQYF
TRBV20-1	NA	TRBJ2-3	13	NA	TGCAGTGCCCAGAGCCCGGGTATCGATACGCAGTATTTT	CSAQSPGIDTQYF
TRBV12-3/TRBV12-4	NA	TRBJ1-5	14	many	TGTGCCAGCAGTATCCAGGGGAGCAATCAGCCCCAGCATTTT	CASSIQGSNQPQHF
TRBV6-2/TRBV6-3	TRBD1	TRBJ1-5	15	many	TGTGCCAGCAGTCAATCCCGGGACAGCCCTCAGCCCCAGCATTTT	CASSQSRDSPQPQHF
TRBV5-1	NA	TRBJ2-5	16	many	TGCGCCAGCAGCTTGGCCAATGGAGGGGGGCAAGAGACCCAGTACTTC	CASSLANGGGQETQYF
TRBV20-1	TRBD2	TRBJ2-5	15	many	TGCAGTGCTAGAGATCTGGCTAGCGGGAGTGAGACCCAGTACTTC	CSARDLASGSETQYF
TRBV5-1	TRBD2	TRBJ2-2	15	many	TGCGCCAGCAGCCAGGGACTAGCGGGAGTCGGGGAGCTGTTTTTT	CASSQGLAGVGELFF
TRBV18	TRBD1	TRBJ1-1	13	many	TGTGCCAGCTCACGACTGGACAGGAACCCTCCTTTCTTT	CASSRLDRNPPFF
TRBV20-1	NA	TRBJ2-3	13	many	TGCAGTGCTAGGCCCGGAGGCACAGATACGCAGTATTTT	CSARPGGTDTQYF
TRBV12-3/TRBV12-4	NA	TRBJ2-7	13	many	TGTGCCAGCATTGACAACCTGGCCTACGAGCAGTACTTC	CASIDNLAYEQYF
TRBV15	NA	TRBJ1-3	15	many	TGTGCCACCAGCAGAGACCCCTTCTCTGGAAACACCATATATTTT	CATSRDPFSGNTIYF
TRBV5-1	NA	TRBJ2-1	14	few	TGCGCCAGCAGCTTTAGCAGCGCCTACAATGAGCAGTTCTTC	CASSFSSAYNEQFF
TRBV28	NA	TRBJ2-6	17	NA	TGTGCCAGCGGACCGGGGGCAGGGGGCTCTGGGGCCAACGTCCTGACTTTC	CASGPGAGGSGANVLTF
TRBV5-1	TRBD1	TRBJ1-1	15	NA	TGCGCCAGCAGCCGGGACAGACTCTCGAACACTGAAGCTTTCTTT	CASSRDRLSNTEAFF
TRBV6-5	NA	TRBJ2-5	16	many	TGTGCCAGCAGAGTTTCCTTGCCGGGGGCCGGAGAGACCCAGTACTTC	CASRVSLPGAGETQYF
TRBV9	NA	TRBJ2-5	12	NA	TGTGCCAGCAGCCTCCGGGGGGAGACCCAGTACTTC	CASSLRGETQYF
TRBV12-3/TRBV12-4	NA	TRBJ2-7	14	many	TGTGCCAGCAGTTTATGGCAGGGGAAGGACGAGCAGTACTTC	CASSLWQGKDEQYF
TRBV7-8	NA	TRBJ2-3	14	many	TGTGCCAGCAGCTATGGGGGCGCGTGGGATACGCAGTATTTT	CASSYGGAWDTQYF
TRBV25-1	NA	TRBJ2-2	14	many	TGTGCCAGCGGTAGGGCGGATTACACCGGGGAGCTGTTTTTT	CASGRADYTGELFF
TRBV5-1	TRBD1	TRBJ2-2	16	many	TGCGCCAGCAGCTTGGCTGGACAGGGCAGAGCCGGGGAGCTGTTTTTT	CASSLAGQGRAGELFF
TRBV20-1	NA	TRBJ2-7	14	many	TGCAGTGCTAGAGAAGGGGCCAGGACCTACGAGCAGTACTTC	CSAREGARTYEQYF
TRBV3-1	NA	TRBJ1-3	13	many	TGTGCCAGCAGCCAAGATGCTGGAAACACCATATATTTT	CASSQDAGNTIYF
TRBV7-2	NA	TRBJ2-1	14	many	TGTGCCAGCAGCTTAGGGCAGGGCAGCAATGAGCAGTTCTTC	CASSLGQGSNEQFF
TRBV4-1	TRBD2	TRBJ2-1	15	NA	TGCGCCAGCAGCCAGAGACTAGCGAACTACAATGAGCAGTTCTTC	CASSQRLANYNEQFF
TRBV5-1	TRBD1	TRBJ2-3	15	many	TGCGCCAGCAGCCTCCGGGACAGTAGCACAGATACGCAGTATTTT	CASSLRDSSTDTQYF
TRBV18	TRBD2	TRBJ2-7	16	NA	TGTGCCAGCTCACCAAAAAGCGGGGCCATCCTCTACGAGCAGTACTTC	CASSPKSGAILYEQYF
TRBV25-1	TRBD1	TRBJ2-7	15	many	TGTGCCAGCAGTCCGTTGGGGACAGGTTCCTACGAGCAGTACTTC	CASSPLGTGSYEQYF
TRBV20-1	NA	TRBJ1-5	16	many	TGCAGTGCTAGAGCGGCAGGGGATTATAGCAATCAGCCCCAGCATTTT	CSARAAGDYSNQPQHF
TRBV28	TRBD1	TRBJ1-6	14	many	TGTGCCAGCAGCCGACAGGGCCTTAATTCACCCCTCCACTTT	CASSRQGLNSPLHF
TRBV28	NA	TRBJ2-1	13	NA	TGTGCCAGCAGCTTAACGCCCTACTACGAGCAGTTCTTC	CASSLTPYYEQFF
TRBV5-1	TRBD1	TRBJ2-5	15	NA	TGCGCCAGCAGCCGAGGACAGGGTATTTTAGATACCCAGTACTTC	CASSRGQGILDTQYF
TRBV27	NA	TRBJ1-6	12	many	TGTGCCAGCAGGGAAACAAGGTCACCCCTCCACTTT	CASRETRSPLHF
TRBV27	TRBD2	TRBJ2-1	11	medium-sized	TGTGCCAGCAGTTTTAACGGGAGGAAGTTCTTC	CASSFNGRKFF
TRBV20-1	TRBD2	TRBJ2-1	16	many	TGCAGTGCTAGTCTAGCGGGAGGCATTCCGGGCAATGAGCAGTTCTTC	CSASLAGGIPGNEQFF
TRBV20-1	NA	TRBJ1-1	13	many	TGCAGTGCGGGGGATAGCGCGGACACTGAAGCTTTCTTT	CSAGDSADTEAFF
TRBV20-1	NA	TRBJ2-5	13	NA	TGCAGTGCTAGCGGGGTCAGCCGGGAGACCCAGTACTTC	CSASGVSRETQYF
TRBV4-3	TRBD2	TRBJ2-5	16	many	TGCGCCAGCAGCCAAGATCCCAGCGGGAGCCAAGAGACCCAGTACTTC	CASSQDPSGSQETQYF
TRBV20-1	NA	TRBJ1-4	15	many	TGCAGTGCTAGAGAGTATCGGGGACCTAATGAAAAACTGTTTTTT	CSAREYRGPNEKLFF
TRBV7-6	TRBD2	TRBJ2-5	12	many	TGTGCCAGCAGCGTCCCGGGGGGGACCCAGTACTTC	CASSVPGGTQYF
TRBV20-1	TRBD2	TRBJ2-1	16	NA	TGCAGTGCTAGTAAAAGCGGGAGGGCCTCCTACAATGAGCAGTTCTTC	CSASKSGRASYNEQFF